The 8 T cell receptor beta chains below were found in one sample sequenced in a study of blood T cell repertoires in COVID-19. The data were produced by immunoSEQ multiplex PCR, yet TCRdb's version contains in-frame clones alone and is incomplete. The sample has about 86,000 clones, approximately 88% seen once. The sample taken for sequencing was peripheral blood. The receptors stem from an elderly woman with active or convalescent COVID-19.

This clone was recorded at least ten times. This sequence joins TRBV7-9 and TRBJ1-2; 9 nucleotides match TRBD1. J lost 2 bases, V lost 4 bases, and 5 bases had no gene match. CDR3 size: 15 residues. Germline CDR1 reads SEHNR; CDR2 reads FQNEAQ (reference sequence). CDR3 in DNA: TGTGCCAGCAGCTACCCGGGACAGGGAAACTATGGCTACACCTTC. Encoded protein: CASSYPGQGNYGYTF.

This chain uses TRBV9 with TRBJ2-2; weak D call: TRBD1 (5 bases). V shed 4 bases and J shed 3 bases, with 10 bases lying between them. Per germline, CDR1 SGDLS and CDR2 YYNGEE. The CDR3 runs 14 residues. The CDR3 loop reads CASSPLGDTGELFF. DNA for the CDR3: TGTGCCAGCAGCCCCCTAGGGGACACCGGGGAGCTGTTTTTT.

This clone was seen many times. The V gene is TRBV3-1 (or the pseudogene TRBV3-2), the J gene TRBJ2-3; D ambiguous. V was pared by 1 base and J by 4 bases, with 12 bases between. CDR3 length: 15 residues. The germline V gene has CDR1 LGHDT and CDR2 YNNKEL (reference sequence). The chain's CDR3 is CASSQGTHQADTQYF. The DNA of the CDR3 is TGTGCCAGCAGCCAAGGTACTCACCAAGCAGATACGCAGTATTTT.

This clone was counted a single time. Germline and junction disagree at one end, which may indicate a read error. V gene TRBV3-1 (or the pseudogene TRBV3-2) combines with J gene TRBJ2-3, with a tentative D call TRBD2 (6 bases). Germline V gives CDR1 LGHDT, CDR2 YNNKEL (reference sequence). CDR3 length equals 11 residues. The CDR3 DNA follows: TGTGCCAGCAGCCAAGGGTGGGACTTCTTTTTT. Translated, it gives CASSQGWDFFF.

The genes are TRBV5-1 and TRBJ2-2, with a weak D call TRBD2 (5 bases). CDR1 SGHRS and CDR2 YFSETQ come from the germline V gene. This CDR3 region has 15 residues. Trimming cost V 1 base and J 6 bases, with 13 bases left between them. CDR3 sequence: CASSLWPRGAGELFF. The CDR3 nucleotides read TGCGCCAGCAGCTTGTGGCCCCGGGGTGCCGGGGAGCTGTTTTTT.

The genes are TRBV7-9 and TRBJ1-1, with D possibly matching TRBD1 (6 bases). The CDR3 length is 15 residues. Trimming shortened V by 5 bases and J by 1 base, and 14 bases separated the two germline ends. Germline loops: CDR1 SEHNR, CDR2 FQNEAQ (reference sequence). The CDR3 is CASSDYGQQNTEAFF. DNA for the CDR3: TGTGCCAGCAGCGACTATGGACAGCAGAACACTGAAGCTTTCTTT.

V is TRBV5-1 and J is TRBJ2-5; 10 bases are a match to TRBD2. The germline V gene encodes CDR1 SGHRS and CDR2 YFSETQ. The V and J ends lost 3 bases and 5 bases, in that order; junction bases with no gene match: 4. The length of the CDR3 is 14 residues. The CDR3 nucleotides are TGCGCCAGCAGCTCTAGCGGGAGCCTGGAGACCCAGTACTTC. This codes for CASSSSGSLETQYF. The whole variable domain, remainder taken from reference TRBV5-1 and TRBJ2-5, is KAGVTQTPRYLIKTRGQQVTLSCSPISGHRSVSWYQQTPGQGLQFLFEYFSETQRNKGNFPGRFSGRQFSNSRSEMNVSTLELGDSALYLCASSSSGSLETQYFGPGTRLLVL.

V and J are TRBV29-1 and TRBJ2-3; 8 bases line up with TRBD2. The CDR3 is 15 residues long. The J segment lost 1 base and the V segment lost 6 bases, leaving 9 bases of the junction unmatched. CDR1 and CDR2 from the germline V gene are SQVTM and ANQGSEA. CDR3 in amino acids: CSVAGGPRGTDTQYF. CDR3 coding DNA: TGCAGCGTCGCGGGAGGACCTAGGGGCACAGATACGCAGTATTTT.